This entry describes one TCR beta chain. This entry is derived from a study of shared T cell receptors in the human thymus. Using immunoSEQ multiplex PCR, the repertoire was profiled, and TCRdb retains in-frame clones only, with some absent. The repertoire holds approximately 580,000 clones, with more than 75% as singletons. This CDR3 has 14 residues. The J segment lost 6 bases and the V segment lost 6 bases, leaving 8 bases of the junction unmatched. The germline gives CDR1 SEHNR, CDR2 FQNEAQ (reference sequence). Separately, the same data were catalogued under a study of human thymus T cells. That report adds: It was healthy Finnish infants having corrective surgery for congenital heart defects who were the donors. Thymus pieces cut out during corrective heart surgery were the tissue that was used.

The sequence was obtained from a boy under two years old with a congenital heart defect. The specimen was thymocytes. This chain uses TRBV7-9 with TRBJ2-7; the match to TRBD1 covers 10 bases. The CDR3 sequence: CASSFGQGVSEQYF. The CDR3, as DNA: TGTGCCAGCAGTTTCGGACAGGGGGTGTCCGAGCAGTACTTC. Based on the CDR3 plus reference TRBV7-9 and TRBJ2-7, the full variable domain is DTGVSQNPRHKITKRGQNVTFRCDPISEHNRLYWYRQTLGQGPEFLTYFQNEAQLEKSRLLSDRFSAERPKGSFSTLEIQRTEQGDSAMYLCASSFGQGVSEQYFGPGTRLTVT.